This TCR beta chain was obtained from a study of blood T cells in healthy people across ages. Points from the study as a whole: Conclusively comparing naive with antigen-experienced cells was impossible with unsorted PBMCs.

Whenever a sample was processed, at least 6.5 million PBMCs were isolated. On this clonotype: Its antigen is unidentified.

A second PCR, run for about 7 to 11 cycles, used a sample-barcoded 5' primer plus a J-beta primer mix. TCRdb re-called the 5' RACE reads through MiXCR, storing one row per CDR3 protein. The sample carries approximately 350,000 distinct CDR3 sequences, about half recorded once. CDR3 length: 17 amino acids. J lost 4 bases, V lost 4 bases, and 15 bases had no gene match. Looked up from germline, CDR1 is SGHDN and CDR2 is FVKESK. The chain couples TRBV14 to TRBJ2-7, with 8 bases fitting TRBD2. The clonotype comes from a man aged 60-69 years in good health. The sequenced sample was blood. CDR3 sequence (DNA): TGTGCCAGCAGCCCAACTGGCGGGAGGACGACCTCATACGAGCAGTACTTC. Translated: CASSPTGGRTTSYEQYF.